This T cell receptor (beta chain) was found in a study of OX40 agonist ivuxolimab in advanced cancers. Whole-study context: Across the patients, intravenous ivuxolimab was delivered every 2 weeks at 0.01 to 10 mg/kg.

Regarding the study as a whole: Undetermined was the antigen specificity of the expanded peripheral T cells.

V lost 4 bases and J 4 bases, leaving 14 bases between the germline ends. CDR1 and CDR2 (germline): SGHAT, FQNNGV. This CDR3 is built from 15 residues. A note on this clone: Its matching antigen is unknown.

The protocol was immunoSEQ multiplex PCR, while the TCRdb copy is restricted to in-frame clones and leaves out a portion. The sample includes approximately 49,000 clones, 85% of them seen just once. The sequence was obtained from an adult with an advanced solid tumor such as melanoma, head and neck, liver or kidney cancer. Material: CD4+ or CD8+ T cells sorted from blood, obtained in a trial of the OX40 agonist ivuxolimab. V is TRBV11-2 and J is TRBJ2-1, with D maybe TRBD2 (5 bases). Here the CDR3 reads CASSYESGTYNEQFF. The CDR3, as DNA: TGTGCCAGCAGCTACGAAAGCGGCACTTACAATGAGCAGTTCTTC. Variable domain in full (rest from reference TRBV11-2 and TRBJ2-1): EAGVAQSPRYKIIEKRQSVAFWCNPISGHATLYWYQQILGQGPKLLIQFQNNGVVDDSQLPKDRFSAERLKGVDSTLKIQPAKLEDSAVYLCASSYESGTYNEQFFGPGTRLTVL.